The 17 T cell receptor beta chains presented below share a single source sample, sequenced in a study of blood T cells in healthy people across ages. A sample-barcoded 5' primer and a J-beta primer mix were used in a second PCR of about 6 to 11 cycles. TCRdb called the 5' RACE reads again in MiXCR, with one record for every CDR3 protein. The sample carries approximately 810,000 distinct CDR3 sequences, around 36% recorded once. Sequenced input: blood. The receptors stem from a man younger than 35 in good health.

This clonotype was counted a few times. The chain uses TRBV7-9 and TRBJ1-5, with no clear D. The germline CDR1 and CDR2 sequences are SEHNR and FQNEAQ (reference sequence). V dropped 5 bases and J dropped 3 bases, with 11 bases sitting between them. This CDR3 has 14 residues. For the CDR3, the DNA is TGTGCCAGCAGCCGAGGGCAGATCAATCAGCCCCAGCATTTT. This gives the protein CASSRGQINQPQHF.

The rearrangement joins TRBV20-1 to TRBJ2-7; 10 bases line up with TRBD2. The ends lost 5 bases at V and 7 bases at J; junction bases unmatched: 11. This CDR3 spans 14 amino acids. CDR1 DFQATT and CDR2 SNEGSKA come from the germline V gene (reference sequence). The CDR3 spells CSAPRTSGDNEQYF. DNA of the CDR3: TGCAGTGCTCCCCGGACTAGCGGAGACAATGAGCAGTACTTC.

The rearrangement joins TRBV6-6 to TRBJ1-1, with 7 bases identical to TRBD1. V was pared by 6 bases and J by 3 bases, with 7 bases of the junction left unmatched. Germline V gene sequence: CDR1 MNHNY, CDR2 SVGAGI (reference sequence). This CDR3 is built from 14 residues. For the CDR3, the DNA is TGTGCCAGCAGGCACATCGGGACAGACACTGAAGCTTTCTTT. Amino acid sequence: CASRHIGTDTEAFF.

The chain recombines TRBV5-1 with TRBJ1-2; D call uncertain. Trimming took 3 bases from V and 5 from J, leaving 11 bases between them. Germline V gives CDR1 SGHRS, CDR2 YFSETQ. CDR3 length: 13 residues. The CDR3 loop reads CASSCSEGYGYTF. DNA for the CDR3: TGCGCCAGCAGCTGCAGCGAGGGTTATGGCTACACCTTC.

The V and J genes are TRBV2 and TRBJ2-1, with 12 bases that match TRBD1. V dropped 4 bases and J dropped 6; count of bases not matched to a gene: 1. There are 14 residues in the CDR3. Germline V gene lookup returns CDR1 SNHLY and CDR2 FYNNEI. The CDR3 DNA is TGTGCCAGCAGTGGGGACAGGGGGCTCAATGAGCAGTTCTTC. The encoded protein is CASSGDRGLNEQFF.

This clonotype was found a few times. DNA of the CDR3: TGTGCCAGCAGCCCGGACAGCGGGGGTCAAGAGACCCAGTACTTC. Protein product: CASSPDSGGQETQYF. This chain uses TRBV11-1 with TRBJ2-5; 8 nucleotides align to TRBD2. Germline V gene data show CDR1 as SGHAT and CDR2 as FQDESV (reference sequence). This CDR3 spans 15 amino acids. Trimming cost V 5 bases and J 2 bases; bases outside gene matches: 7.

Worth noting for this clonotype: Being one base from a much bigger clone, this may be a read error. CDR3 amino acids: CASGGQGNQPQHF. The CDR3 DNA sequence: TGTGCCAGCGGGGGACAGGGCAATCAGCCCCAGCATTTT. This rearrangement joins TRBV6-6 to TRBJ1-5; TRBD1 agrees at 8 bases. The CDR3 has 13 amino acids. In germline, CDR1 is MNHNY, CDR2 SVGAGI (reference sequence). The junction had 2 bases not matched to a gene; V was cut back by 8 bases and J by 2 bases.

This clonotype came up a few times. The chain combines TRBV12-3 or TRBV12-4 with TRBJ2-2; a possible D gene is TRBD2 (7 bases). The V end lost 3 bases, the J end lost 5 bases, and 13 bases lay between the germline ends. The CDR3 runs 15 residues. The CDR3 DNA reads TGTGCCAGCAGTTTGACGGGGGGCGAAACCGGGGAGCTGTTTTTT. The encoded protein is CASSLTGGETGELFF.

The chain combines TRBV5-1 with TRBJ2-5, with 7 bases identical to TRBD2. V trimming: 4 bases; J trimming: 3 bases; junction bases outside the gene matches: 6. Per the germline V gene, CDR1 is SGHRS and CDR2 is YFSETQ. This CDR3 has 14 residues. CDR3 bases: TGCGCCAGCAGCCTCGGGGGGAGTAAAGAGACCCAGTACTTC. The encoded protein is CASSLGGSKETQYF.

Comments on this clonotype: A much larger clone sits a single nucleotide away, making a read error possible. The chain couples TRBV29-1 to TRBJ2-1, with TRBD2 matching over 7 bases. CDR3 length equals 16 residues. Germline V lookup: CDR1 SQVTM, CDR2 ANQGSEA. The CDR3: CSVEGLAEISYSEQFF. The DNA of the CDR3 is TGCAGCGTTGAAGGTCTAGCGGAGATCTCTTACAGTGAGCAGTTCTTC.

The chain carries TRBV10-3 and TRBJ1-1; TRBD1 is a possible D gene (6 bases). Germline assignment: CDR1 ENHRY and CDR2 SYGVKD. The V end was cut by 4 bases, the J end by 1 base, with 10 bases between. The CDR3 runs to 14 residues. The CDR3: CAISAGTTNTEAFF. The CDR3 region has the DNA TGTGCCATCAGTGCTGGGACAACGAACACTGAAGCTTTCTTT.

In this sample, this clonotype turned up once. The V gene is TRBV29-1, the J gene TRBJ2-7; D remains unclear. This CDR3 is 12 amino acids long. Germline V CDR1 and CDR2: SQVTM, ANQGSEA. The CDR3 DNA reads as TGCAACGTCCGGACCCGGTCCCACGAGCAGTACTTC. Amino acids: CNVRTRSHEQYF.

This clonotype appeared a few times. CDR3 DNA: TGTGCCAGCAGTTTCAGGGATGACACTGAAGCTTTCTTT. Translated, it gives CASSFRDDTEAFF. V is TRBV27 and J is TRBJ1-1, with D perhaps TRBD1 (5 bases). This CDR3 has 13 residues. Germline assignment: CDR1 MNHEY and CDR2 SMNVEV (reference sequence). The V gene lost 3 bases and the J gene lost 3 bases, with 8 bases spanning the gap.

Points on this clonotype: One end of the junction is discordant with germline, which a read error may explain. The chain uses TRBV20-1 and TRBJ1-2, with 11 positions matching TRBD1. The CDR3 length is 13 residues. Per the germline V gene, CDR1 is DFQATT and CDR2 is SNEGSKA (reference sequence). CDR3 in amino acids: CSARDRGRVGHTF. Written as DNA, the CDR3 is TGCAGTGCTAGGGACAGGGGGCGAGTTGGCCACACCTTC.

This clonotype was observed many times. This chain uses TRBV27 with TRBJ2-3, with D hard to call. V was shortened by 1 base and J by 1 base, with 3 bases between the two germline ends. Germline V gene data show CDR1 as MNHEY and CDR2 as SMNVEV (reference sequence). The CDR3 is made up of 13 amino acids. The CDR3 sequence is CASSLYGTDTQYF. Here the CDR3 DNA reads TGTGCCAGCAGTTTATACGGCACAGATACGCAGTATTTT.

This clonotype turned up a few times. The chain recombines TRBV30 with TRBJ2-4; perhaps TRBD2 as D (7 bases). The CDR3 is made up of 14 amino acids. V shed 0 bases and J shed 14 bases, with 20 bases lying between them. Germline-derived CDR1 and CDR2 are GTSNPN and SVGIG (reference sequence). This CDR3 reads CAWSVRGGRSFEYF. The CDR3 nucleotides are TGTGCCTGGAGTGTAAGGGGGGGACGGTCCTTTGAGTACTTC. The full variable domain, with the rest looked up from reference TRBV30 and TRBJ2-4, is SQTIHQWPATLVQPVGSPLSLECTVEGTSNPNLYWYRQAAGRGLQLLFYSVGIGQISSEVPQNLSASRPQDRQFILSSKKLLLSDSGFYLCAWSVRGGRSFEYFGAGTRLSVL.

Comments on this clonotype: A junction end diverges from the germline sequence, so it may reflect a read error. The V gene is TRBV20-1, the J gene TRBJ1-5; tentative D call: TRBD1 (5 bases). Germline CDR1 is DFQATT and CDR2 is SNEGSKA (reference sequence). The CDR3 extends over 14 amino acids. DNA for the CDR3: TGCGGTGCTTCGGACACATATAGCAATCAGCCCCAGCATTTT. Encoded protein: CGASDTYSNQPQHF.